These 12 T cell receptor beta chains originate from one sample sequenced in a study of beta chain features in type 1 diabetes. Sequencing targeted expressed TCRB transcripts, as all isolated RNA had been reverse transcribed. Clones were read by immunoSEQ multiplex PCR, and TCRdb kept only the in-frame ones, dropping some. The sample holds about 620,000 clones, 15% seen once. The sequencing sample was made of naive CD4+ T cells from blood. The origin of the receptors is a man younger than 30 in good health.

This rearrangement joins TRBV5-6 to TRBJ1-6; a weak D match, TRBD1 (6 bases). CDR1 and CDR2 (germline): SGHDT, YYEEEE. This CDR3 comprises 17 residues. The V gene lost 0 bases and the J gene lost 0 bases, with 10 bases spanning the gap. CDR3 protein: CASSLAGASSYNSPLHF. The CDR3 coding sequence is TGTGCCAGCAGCTTGGCGGGGGCCAGCTCCTATAATTCACCCCTCCACTTT.

The rearrangement joins TRBV9 to TRBJ2-2, with TRBD2 matching 10 bases. V shed 6 bases and J 7 bases; nucleotides not matched to a gene: 9. Germline V gene lookup returns CDR1 SGDLS and CDR2 YYNGEE. The CDR3 covers 15 residues. CDR3 region: CASTQAGGAHGELFF. Written as DNA, the CDR3 is TGTGCCAGCACCCAAGCGGGGGGGGCTCACGGGGAGCTGTTTTTT.

This clone was observed a few times. The genes are TRBV30 and TRBJ1-3; 9 positions agree with TRBD1. CDR3 length equals 15 residues. CDR1 is GTSNPN and CDR2 is SVGIG in the germline V gene (reference sequence). With 5 bases clipped from V and 1 base from J, the junction kept 6 bases outside the gene matches. The CDR3 bases are TGTGCCTGGCGGGGACAGGGTCTTTCTGGAAACACCATATATTTT. Translated, it gives CAWRGQGLSGNTIYF.

The sample holds a few counts of this clone. The chain couples TRBV19 to TRBJ2-1; weak D call: TRBD2 (6 bases). CDR1 and CDR2 (germline): LNHDA, SQIVND (reference sequence). Trimming left V 4 bases short and J 7 bases short, with 20 bases between. The CDR3 contains 16 residues. The DNA for the CDR3 is TGTGCCAGTAGTACCACACGGCGGGGCACCGGGAATGAGCAGTTCTTC. As protein: CASSTTRRGTGNEQFF.

The V gene is TRBV4-3, the J gene TRBJ2-3; the match to TRBD2 covers 8 bases. The V segment lost 0 bases and the J segment 3 bases; nucleotides outside the gene matches: 11. This CDR3 contains 18 residues. Per the germline V gene, CDR1 is LGHNA and CDR2 is YSLEER. CDR3 protein: CASSQEEASGSRTDTQYF. CDR3 DNA: TGCGCCAGCAGCCAAGAAGAAGCCAGCGGGAGCCGGACAGATACGCAGTATTTT.

This clone has at least ten counts. The chain recombines TRBV2 with TRBJ1-1; 8 bases match TRBD1. The CDR3 loop spans 13 amino acids. J lost 4 bases, V lost 11 bases, and 9 bases had no gene match. Per germline, CDR1 SNHLY and CDR2 FYNNEI. The CDR3 DNA reads as TGTGCCGGAGACAGGGGAGGAGGCACTGAAGCTTTCTTT. This encodes CAGDRGGGTEAFF. Combining the CDR3 with reference TRBV2 and TRBJ1-1 gives the whole variable domain EPEVTQTPSHQVTQMGQEVILRCVPISNHLYFYWYRQILGQKVEFLVSFYNNEISEKSEIFDDQFSVERPDGSNFTLKIRSTKLEDSAMYFCAGDRGGGTEAFFGQGTRLTVV.

The gene calls are TRBV20-1 and TRBJ2-3, with a weak D call TRBD1 (6 bases). The CDR3 loop spans 11 amino acids. The germline V and J ends were trimmed by 7 bases and 7 bases, with 12 bases remaining between them. Germline V gives CDR1 DFQATT, CDR2 SNEGSKA (reference sequence). CDR3 in DNA: TGCAGTGACGCCAGGGGAAATACGCAGTATTTT. This codes for CSDARGNTQYF.

Here the CDR3 DNA reads TGTGCCAGCAGCTTTTCACTAGCGGGGTTCAATGAGCAGTTCTTC. Protein: CASSFSLAGFNEQFF. This chain links TRBV7-3 with TRBJ2-1, with 10 bases that match TRBD2. V lost 3 bases, J lost 6 bases, and 5 bases stayed unmatched. This CDR3 comprises 15 residues. Germline CDR1 SGHTA, CDR2 FQGTGA.

The chain couples TRBV18 to TRBJ1-2; D remains ambiguous. This CDR3 is built from 11 residues. The germline gives CDR1 KGHSH, CDR2 LQKENI. V was trimmed by 3 bases and J by 6 bases, leaving 5 bases between them. In DNA, the CDR3 is TGTGCCAGCTCACCCCTAGATGGCTACACCTTC. It specifies CASSPLDGYTF.

This chain links TRBV6-6 with TRBJ2-7, with 8 bases fitting TRBD2. The germline V gene encodes CDR1 MNHNY and CDR2 SVGAGI (reference sequence). The trim removed 6 bases at V and 4 bases at J, leaving 8 bases unmatched. This CDR3 is 14 amino acids long. CDR3 nucleotides: TGTGCCAGCAGAGGCGGGGGGCGCGCATACGAGCAGTACTTC. Encoded protein: CASRGGGRAYEQYF.

The gene calls are TRBV5-1 and TRBJ1-1; TRBD1 is a possible D gene (5 bases). This CDR3 is built from 15 residues. CDR1 and CDR2 from the germline V gene are SGHRS and YFSETQ. With 2 bases removed from V and 0 bases from J, the gap between germline ends came to 11 bases. The CDR3 sequence is CASSFMGPVNTEAFF. In nucleotides, the CDR3 is TGCGCCAGCAGCTTCATGGGGCCCGTGAACACTGAAGCTTTCTTT.

V is TRBV7-2 and J is TRBJ1-4; possible D gene TRBD1, 5 bases. CDR1 is SGHTA, CDR2 FQGNSA, per germline. Trimming pared 5 bases from V and 4 bases from J, leaving 14 bases between. The CDR3 consists of 15 residues. CDR3 loop: CASSPQGSSNEKLFF. The CDR3, as DNA: TGTGCCAGCAGCCCTCAGGGATCTAGTAATGAAAAACTGTTTTTT.